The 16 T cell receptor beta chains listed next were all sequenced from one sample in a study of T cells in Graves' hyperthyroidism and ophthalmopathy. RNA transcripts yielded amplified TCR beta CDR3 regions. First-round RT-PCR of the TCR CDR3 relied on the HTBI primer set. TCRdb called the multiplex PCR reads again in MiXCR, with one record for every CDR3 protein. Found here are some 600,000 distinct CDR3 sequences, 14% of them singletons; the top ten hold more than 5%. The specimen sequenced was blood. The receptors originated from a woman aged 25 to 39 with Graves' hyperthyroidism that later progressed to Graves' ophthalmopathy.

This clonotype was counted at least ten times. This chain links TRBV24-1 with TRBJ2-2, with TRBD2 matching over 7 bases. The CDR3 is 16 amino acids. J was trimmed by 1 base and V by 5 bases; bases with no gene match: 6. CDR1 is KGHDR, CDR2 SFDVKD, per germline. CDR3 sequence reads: CATSAIRGGNTGELFF. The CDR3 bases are TGTGCCACCAGTGCAATTCGCGGGGGGAACACCGGGGAGCTGTTTTTT.

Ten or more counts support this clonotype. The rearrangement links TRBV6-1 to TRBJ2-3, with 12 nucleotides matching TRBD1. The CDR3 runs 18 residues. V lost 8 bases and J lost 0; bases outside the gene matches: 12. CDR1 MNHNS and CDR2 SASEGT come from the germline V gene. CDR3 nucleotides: TGTGCCAGCCTTTATGGGACAGGGGGCTGGGATAGCACAGATACGCAGTATTTT. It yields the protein CASLYGTGGWDSTDTQYF.

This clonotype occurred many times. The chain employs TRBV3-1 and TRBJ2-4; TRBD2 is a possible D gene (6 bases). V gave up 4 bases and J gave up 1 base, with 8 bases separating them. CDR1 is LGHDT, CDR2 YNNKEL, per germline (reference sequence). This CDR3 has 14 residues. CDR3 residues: CASSPAGAKNIQYF. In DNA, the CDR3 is TGTGCCAGCAGCCCCGCGGGGGCCAAAAACATTCAGTACTTC.

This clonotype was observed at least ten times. The CDR3 DNA reads as TGTGCCAGCAGCTTAGGACAGCCCTACGAGCAGTACTTC. This sequence encodes CASSLGQPYEQYF. The chain joins TRBV7-2 to TRBJ2-7; weak D call: TRBD1 (5 bases). The CDR3 is 13 amino acids. V was shortened by 1 base and J by 2 bases, with 6 bases between the two germline ends. Looked up from germline, CDR1 is SGHTA and CDR2 is FQGNSA.

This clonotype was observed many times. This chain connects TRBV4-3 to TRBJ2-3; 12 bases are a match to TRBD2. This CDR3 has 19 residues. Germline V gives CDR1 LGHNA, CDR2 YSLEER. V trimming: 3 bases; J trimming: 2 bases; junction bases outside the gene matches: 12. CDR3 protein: CASSQDAWLAGGPTDTQYF. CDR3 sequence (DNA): TGCGCCAGCAGCCAGGACGCATGGCTAGCGGGAGGGCCCACAGATACGCAGTATTTT.

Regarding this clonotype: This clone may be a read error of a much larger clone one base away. The CDR3 bases are TGTGCCACCGCAGTGGGACGGGGCACAGATACGCAGTATTTT. Amino acid sequence: CATAVGRGTDTQYF. The rearrangement uses TRBV6-1 and TRBJ2-3; D tentatively fits TRBD1 or TRBD2 (5 bases each). Trimming removed 10 bases at V and 1 base at J, with 15 bases between. The CDR3 loop spans 14 amino acids. In germline, CDR1 is MNHNS, CDR2 SASEGT.

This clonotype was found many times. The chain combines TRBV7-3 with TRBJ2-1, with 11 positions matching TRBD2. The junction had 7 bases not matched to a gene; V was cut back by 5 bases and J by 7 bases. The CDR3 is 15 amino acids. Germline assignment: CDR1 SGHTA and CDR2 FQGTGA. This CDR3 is CASSPGGTSGNEQFF. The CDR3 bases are TGTGCCAGCAGCCCCGGGGGGACTAGCGGAAATGAGCAGTTCTTC.

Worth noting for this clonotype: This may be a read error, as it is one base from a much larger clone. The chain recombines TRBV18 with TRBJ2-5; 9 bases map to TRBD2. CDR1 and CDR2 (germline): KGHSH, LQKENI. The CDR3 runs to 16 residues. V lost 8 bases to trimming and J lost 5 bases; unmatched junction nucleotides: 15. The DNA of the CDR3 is TGTGCCAGCCCTCGGACTAGCGAGGGTAGTGCGGAGACCCAGTACTTC. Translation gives CASPRTSEGSAETQYF.

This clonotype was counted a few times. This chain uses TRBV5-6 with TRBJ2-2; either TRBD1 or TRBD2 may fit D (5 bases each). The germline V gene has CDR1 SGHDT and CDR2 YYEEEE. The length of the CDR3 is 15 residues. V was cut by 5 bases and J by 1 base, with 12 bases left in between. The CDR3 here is CASSSGTENTGELFF. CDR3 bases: TGTGCCAGCAGTTCCGGGACGGAGAACACCGGGGAGCTGTTTTTT.

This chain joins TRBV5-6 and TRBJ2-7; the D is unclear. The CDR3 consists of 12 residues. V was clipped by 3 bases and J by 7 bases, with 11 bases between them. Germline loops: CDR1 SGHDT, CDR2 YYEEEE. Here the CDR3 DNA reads TGTGCCAGCAGCTGGGAAGCCAAGGAGCAGTACTTC. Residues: CASSWEAKEQYF.

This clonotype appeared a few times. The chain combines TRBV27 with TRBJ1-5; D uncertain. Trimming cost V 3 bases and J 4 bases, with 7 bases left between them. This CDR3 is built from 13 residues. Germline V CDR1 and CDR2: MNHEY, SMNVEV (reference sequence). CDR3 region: CASSFSANQPQHF. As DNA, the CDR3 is TGTGCCAGCAGTTTTTCGGCAAATCAGCCCCAGCATTTT.

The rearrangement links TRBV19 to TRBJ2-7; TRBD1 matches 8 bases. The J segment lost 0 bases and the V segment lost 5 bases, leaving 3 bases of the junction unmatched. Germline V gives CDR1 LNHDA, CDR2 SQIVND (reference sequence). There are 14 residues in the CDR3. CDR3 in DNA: TGTGCCAGTAGTTACAGGGGGGCCTCCTACGAGCAGTACTTC. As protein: CASSYRGASYEQYF.

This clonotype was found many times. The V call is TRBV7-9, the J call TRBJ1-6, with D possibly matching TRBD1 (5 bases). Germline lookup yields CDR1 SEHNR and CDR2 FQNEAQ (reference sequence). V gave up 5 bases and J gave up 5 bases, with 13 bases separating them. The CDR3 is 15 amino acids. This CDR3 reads CASSRDGINNSPLHF. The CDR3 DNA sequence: TGTGCCAGCAGCCGGGACGGAATTAATAATTCACCCCTCCACTTT. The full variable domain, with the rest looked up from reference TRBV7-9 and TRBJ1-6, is DTGVSQNPRHKITKRGQNVTFRCDPISEHNRLYWYRQTLGQGPEFLTYFQNEAQLEKSRLLSDRFSAERPKGSFSTLEIQRTEQGDSAMYLCASSRDGINNSPLHFGNGTRLTVT.

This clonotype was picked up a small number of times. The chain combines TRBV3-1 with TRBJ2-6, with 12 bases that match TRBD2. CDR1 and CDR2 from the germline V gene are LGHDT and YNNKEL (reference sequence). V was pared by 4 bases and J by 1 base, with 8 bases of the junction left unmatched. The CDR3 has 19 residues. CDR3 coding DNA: TGTGCCAGCAGCCCCTACCGGACTAGCGGGATTTCTGGGGCCAACGTCCTGACTTTC. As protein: CASSPYRTSGISGANVLTF.

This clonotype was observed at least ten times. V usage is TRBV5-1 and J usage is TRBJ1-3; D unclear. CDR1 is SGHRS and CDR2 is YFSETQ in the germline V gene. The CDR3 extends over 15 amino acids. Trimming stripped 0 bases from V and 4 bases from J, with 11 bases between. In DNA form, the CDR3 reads TGCGCCAGCAGCTTGGAGGGTATTGCCGGAAACACCATATATTTT. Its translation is CASSLEGIAGNTIYF.

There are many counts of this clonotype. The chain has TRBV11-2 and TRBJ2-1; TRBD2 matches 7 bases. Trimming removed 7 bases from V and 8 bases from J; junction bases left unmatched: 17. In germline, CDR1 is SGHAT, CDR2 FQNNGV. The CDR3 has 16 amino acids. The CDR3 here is CASILKFGGRTYEQFF. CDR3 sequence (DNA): TGTGCCAGCATCCTCAAGTTTGGCGGGAGAACCTATGAGCAGTTCTTC.